Listed below are T cell receptor beta chains from one sample, sequenced in a study of cytomegalovirus exposure and HLA in healthy donors. Here immunoSEQ multiplex PCR was the method, and the copy in TCRdb shows in-frame clones only, minus some. In all, the sample yields fewer than 200,000 clones. The sample was PBMCs. The receptors were gathered from a man younger than 40 in good health and CMV-seronegative. Both conserved end residues are part of each CDR3. The order of the fields is CDR3 DNA, CDR3 protein, V gene, D gene, J gene. The D gene is left open where the match is weak.

TGTGCCACCCGCGTACTAGCGGGAGTCTCAGATACGCAGTATTTT CATRVLAGVSDTQYF TRBV6-5 TRBD2 TRBJ2-3
TGCGCCAGCAGCCATGTATTCCCCGACAGTTTAGCCAAAAACATTCAGTACTTC CASSHVFPDSLAKNIQYF TRBV4-1 NA TRBJ2-4
TGTGCCAGCAGTCCAGGGTCCTACGAGCAGTACTTC CASSPGSYEQYF TRBV27 NA TRBJ2-7
TGTGCCAGTAGTATATCCTCAGGGGCTGAAGCTTTCTTT CASSISSGAEAFF TRBV19 NA TRBJ1-1
TGTGCCAGCAGTTACGCGGGGGGGATGTACAATGAGCAGTTCTTC CASSYAGGMYNEQFF TRBV6-5 TRBD2 TRBJ2-1
TGTGCCAGCCAACCCCTAGACCCCACAGATACGCAGTATTTT CASQPLDPTDTQYF TRBV7-9 NA TRBJ2-3
TGCGCCAGTACAGGGGGTGGCAATGAGCAGTTCTTC CASTGGGNEQFF TRBV10-2 TRBD1 TRBJ2-1
TGTGCCTGGAGTGGTACTAGCGGGAGAGGAGATACGCAGTATTTT CAWSGTSGRGDTQYF TRBV30 TRBD2 TRBJ2-3
TGCGCCAGCAGTCCTAGCGGAAACACCGGGGAGCTGTTTTTT CASSPSGNTGELFF TRBV10-1 TRBD2 TRBJ2-2
TGCGCCAGCAGTCAATTGTGCGAGAACACCATATATTTT CASSQLCENTIYF TRBV23-1 NA TRBJ1-3
TGCGCCAGCAGCCCCGGGACTAGCGGGGGTTACGAGCAGTACTTC CASSPGTSGGYEQYF TRBV4-1 TRBD2 TRBJ2-7
TGTGCCAGCTCACCAAATGACGGGAGGGGCGGCTATGGCTACACCTTC CASSPNDGRGGYGYTF TRBV18 NA TRBJ1-2
TGTGCCAGCAGCTTAGACAGCGGAGCTGGCTACACCTTC CASSLDSGAGYTF TRBV7-9 NA TRBJ1-2
TGTGCCAGTAGTATAGGTCGGACTATCGGGGGAAACACCATATATTTT CASSIGRTIGGNTIYF TRBV19 NA TRBJ1-3
TGTGCCAGTAGTAGAGGGTACGGGGGGCCTCTCACTGAAGCTTTCTTT CASSRGYGGPLTEAFF TRBV19 NA TRBJ1-1
TGTGCCAGCAGCGAGGGACAGGGGAGCTATGGCTACACCTTC CASSEGQGSYGYTF TRBV5-4 TRBD1 TRBJ1-2
TGTGCCAGCAATCCGACAGGGGCTAACGAGCAGTACTTC CASNPTGANEQYF TRBV2 TRBD1 TRBJ2-7
TGTGCCAGCATCCCGCACAACAGGTTTTTAGCTTTCTTT CASIPHNRFLAFF TRBV27 NA TRBJ1-1
TGTGCCAGCAGGGCGACAGGGTTAGATGGTGGCTACACCTTC CASRATGLDGGYTF TRBV5-4 TRBD1 TRBJ1-2
TGTGCCATCCAGGAATTAGTTGGGACTGAAGCTAACTATGGCTACACCTTC CAIQELVGTEANYGYTF TRBV10-3 NA TRBJ1-2
TGCAGTGCTTCCGGGAGAGTGCAGTACTTC CSASGRVQYF TRBV20-1 NA TRBJ2-7
TGTGCCACCGGACAGGGAAATCAGCCCCAGCATTTT CATGQGNQPQHF TRBV25-1 TRBD1 TRBJ1-5
TGTGCCAGCAGCTTAGAAGGTTCAGGGGGCACTGAAGCTTTCTTT CASSLEGSGGTEAFF TRBV7-9 TRBD1 TRBJ1-1
TGTGCCAGCAGTGAATTTGGGGAGGAGGCTAATGAAAAACTGTTTTTT CASSEFGEEANEKLFF TRBV25-1 NA TRBJ1-4
TGTGCCAGCAGCTTATCCAGGAACCGCTATGGCTACACCTTC CASSLSRNRYGYTF TRBV7-2 NA TRBJ1-2
TGTGCCAGCGATAAACTAGCGAGGACCGGGGAGCTGTTTTTT CASDKLARTGELFF TRBV7-9 TRBD2 TRBJ2-2
TGTGCCAGCAGCTTAGGGTGGGAGGGCCGAAATGAGCAGTTCTTC CASSLGWEGRNEQFF TRBV7-9 TRBD2 TRBJ2-1
TGCGCCAGCGGAATTGGAGGGGGGGAACCAGCTTTCTTT CASGIGGGEPAFF TRBV5-1 NA TRBJ1-1
TGTGCCACCAGCAGAGAACGGGGCTCCTACAATGAGCAGTTCTTC CATSRERGSYNEQFF TRBV15 NA TRBJ2-1
TGCGCCAGCAGCCAAGAATTCGGTTTTCCCTACGAGCAGTACTTC CASSQEFGFPYEQYF TRBV4-1 NA TRBJ2-7
TGTGCCAGCAGCAAAGGACGGGGACTGTTTTTT CASSKGRGLFF TRBV28 NA TRBJ1-4
TGTGCCAGCAGCACCCAGGGAAATCAGCCCCAGCATTTT CASSTQGNQPQHF TRBV5-8 NA TRBJ1-5
TGTGCCAGCAGCTTCGGCGGGAGTGGGTACGAGCAGTACTTC CASSFGGSGYEQYF TRBV7-9 TRBD2 TRBJ2-7
TGTGCCGCGCGGGGGACTAGCGGGCACGAGCAGTACTTC CAARGTSGHEQYF TRBV6-4 TRBD2 TRBJ2-7
TGTGCCAGCAGTCGGAACCGGGACTCAGAGACCCAGTACTTC CASSRNRDSETQYF TRBV6-6 NA TRBJ2-5
TGTGCCAGCAGCTCCGAATCGGGACACGGGGCCAACAATGAGCAGTTCTTC CASSSESGHGANNEQFF TRBV11-3 NA TRBJ2-1
TGTGCCAGCAGCCTAGGGACTAGCGGGGTTTTGGATGAGCAGTTCTTC CASSLGTSGVLDEQFF TRBV11-3 TRBD2 TRBJ2-1
TGTGCCAGCAGCTTGAAAGGGGGCGCCGGGGATACGCAGTATTTT CASSLKGGAGDTQYF TRBV5-8 TRBD1 TRBJ2-3
TGTGCCAGCAGTCAAACCCGTCGGGACAGAGCTGGGGCCAACGTCCTGACTTTC CASSQTRRDRAGANVLTF TRBV27 TRBD1 TRBJ2-6
TGTGCCAGCAGCTCCCAGGGGCCCTCCTACGAGCAGTACTTC CASSSQGPSYEQYF TRBV7-8 NA TRBJ2-7
TGTGCCAGCAGCCCGGGACAGGGCCGTGGCTACACCTTC CASSPGQGRGYTF TRBV7-3 TRBD1 TRBJ1-2
TGCGCCAGCAGCCAAGAGAGGACAGGCAACAATGAGCAGTTCTTC CASSQERTGNNEQFF TRBV4-3 TRBD1 TRBJ2-1
TGCGCCAGCAGCTTGGACGGTCTTCAGGCCCTCGGTACGCAGTATTTT CASSLDGLQALGTQYF TRBV5-1 NA TRBJ2-3
TGTGCCAGCAGCTTAGAAGGTCCCGGGACAGGGTTGGAGACCCAGTACTTC CASSLEGPGTGLETQYF TRBV11-3 TRBD1 TRBJ2-5